The 5 T cell receptor beta chains presented below share a single source sample, sequenced in a study of kidney transplant recipient with SARS-CoV-2 infection. TCRdb re-called the reads through MiXCR, storing one row per CDR3 protein. The data contain roughly 250,000 distinct CDR3 sequences, 25% to 30% of them seen just once; the ten biggest clones take up less than 8.5%. The starting material was a blood sample, obtained at baseline and on day 111 from a kidney transplant recipient. The receptors originated from a male patient aged 25-45 years who had COVID-19 and was a kidney transplant recipient. A subset of T cells may come from the graft donor.

A note on this clonotype: This clone may be a read error of a much larger clone one base away. This rearrangement joins TRBV7-3 to TRBJ1-2; TRBD1 aligns across 8 bases. This CDR3 spans 15 amino acids. The V gene's germline CDR1 is SGHTA and CDR2 FQGTGA. The CDR3 region is CASSIYRGAPYGCTF. The CDR3 coding sequence is TGTGCCAGCAGCATATACAGGGGGGCCCCCTATGGCTGCACCTTC.

Concerning this clonotype: A much more abundant neighbour one base away suggests this may be a read error. V usage is TRBV6-2 or TRBV6-3 and J usage is TRBJ1-2; D call uncertain. Germline V gene data show CDR1 as MNHEY and CDR2 as SVGEGT. Trimming stripped 2 bases from V and 4 bases from J, with 14 bases between. The CDR3 length is 15 residues. The CDR3 nucleotides are TGTGCCAGCAGTTACGGTCGGCTGGCACGCTATGGCTACACCTTC. Encoded protein: CASSYGRLARYGYTF.

At least ten counts were recorded for this clonotype. This chain links TRBV7-7 with TRBJ1-2; D is unresolved. V lost 3 bases, J lost 4 bases, and 21 bases lay in between. Looked up from germline, CDR1 is SSHAT and CDR2 is FNYEAQ (reference sequence). This CDR3 has 17 residues. In DNA form, the CDR3 reads TGTGCCAGCAGCTTGCCCCTTAAGTGCCGAAAGACCTATGGCTACACCTTC. Its translation: CASSLPLKCRKTYGYTF.

Ten or more counts support this clonotype. The V gene is TRBV7-9, the J gene TRBJ1-2; no clear D gene. V shed 4 bases and J shed 4 bases, with 22 bases lying between them. The CDR3 has 17 residues. Germline lookup yields CDR1 SEHNR and CDR2 FQNEAQ (reference sequence). CDR3 DNA: TGTGCCAGCAGCTGCTGCGAATACCATGGAAAGACCTATGGCTACACCTTC. Its protein product is CASSCCEYHGKTYGYTF.

Details on this clonotype: This may be a read error: a much more frequent sequence differs by one nucleotide. The chain recombines TRBV6-1 with TRBJ1-5; no definite D call. The germline gives CDR1 MNHNS, CDR2 SASEGT. This CDR3 comprises 16 residues. Deletions cut 4 bases from V and 1 base from J, with 14 bases between. In DNA, the CDR3 is TGTGCCAGCAGTGCCGATAATCAGCGGAGCAATCAGCCCCAGCATTTT. It encodes CASSADNQRSNQPQHF.